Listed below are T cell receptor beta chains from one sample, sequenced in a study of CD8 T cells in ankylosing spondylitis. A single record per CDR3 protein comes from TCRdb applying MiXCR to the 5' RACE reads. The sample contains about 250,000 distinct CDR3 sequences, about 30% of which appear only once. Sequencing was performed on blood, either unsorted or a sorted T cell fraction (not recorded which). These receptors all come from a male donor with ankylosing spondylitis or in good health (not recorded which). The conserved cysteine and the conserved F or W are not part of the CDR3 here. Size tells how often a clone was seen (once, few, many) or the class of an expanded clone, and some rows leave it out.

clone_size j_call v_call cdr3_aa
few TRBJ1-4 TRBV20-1 SAVRPGTEKLF
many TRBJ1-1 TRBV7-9 ASILQGRGTEAF
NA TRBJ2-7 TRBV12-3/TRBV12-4 ASRQGHSYEQY
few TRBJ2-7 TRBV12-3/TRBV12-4 ASSSPRASYEQY
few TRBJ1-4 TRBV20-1 SARDGAAEKLF
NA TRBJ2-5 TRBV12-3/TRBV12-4 ASSPRSRETQY
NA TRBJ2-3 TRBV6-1 ASSPLTSGLGWQY
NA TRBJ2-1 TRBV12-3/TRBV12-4 ASSLPSGGSYNEQF
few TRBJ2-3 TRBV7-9 ASSLGETDTQY
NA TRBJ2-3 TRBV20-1 SARDRSGGSDTQY
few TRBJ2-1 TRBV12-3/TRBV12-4 ASRIGGALLYNEQF
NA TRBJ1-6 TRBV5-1 ASSLEPTTATYSPLH
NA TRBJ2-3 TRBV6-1 ASSELERGAGDTQY
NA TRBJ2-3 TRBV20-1 SARRRGTLTDTQY
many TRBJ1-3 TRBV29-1 SVEADRVTGNTIY
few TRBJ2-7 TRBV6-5 ASSYSLERASEQY
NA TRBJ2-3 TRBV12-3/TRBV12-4 ASGTSGLSTDTQY
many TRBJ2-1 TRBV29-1 SVGPKGRLGEQF
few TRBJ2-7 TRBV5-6 ASTFLGRAYEQY
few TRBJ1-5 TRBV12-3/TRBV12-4 ASGTGGIDQPQH
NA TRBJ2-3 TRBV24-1 ATSEAGIGTDTQY
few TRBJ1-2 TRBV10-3 AISEGTDYGYT
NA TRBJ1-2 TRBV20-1 SARADRGRGSYGYT
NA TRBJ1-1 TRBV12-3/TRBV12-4 ASSFGATEAF
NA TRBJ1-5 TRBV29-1 SVESGTGQPQH
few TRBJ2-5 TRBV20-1 SARAPRTGMSETQY
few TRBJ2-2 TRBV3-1 ASSPRGGSGTGELF
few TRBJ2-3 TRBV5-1 ASSFLTGGADTQY
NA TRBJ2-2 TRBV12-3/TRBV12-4 ASLGRGNTGELF
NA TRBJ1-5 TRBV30 AWVQTDGNQPQH
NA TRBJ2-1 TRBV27 ASSSQRGAYNEQF
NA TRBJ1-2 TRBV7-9 ASSLDIHGYT
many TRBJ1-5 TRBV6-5 ASSFTGTTSNQPQH
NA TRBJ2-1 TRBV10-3 AISESREMLYNEQF
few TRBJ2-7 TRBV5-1 ASSQAAGLHSDEQY
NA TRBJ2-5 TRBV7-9 ASSSLAGPQETQY
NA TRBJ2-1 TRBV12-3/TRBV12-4 ASSRGLAGNEQF
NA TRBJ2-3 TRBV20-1 SVLSGDTDTQY
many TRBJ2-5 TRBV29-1 SVGGQNQETQY
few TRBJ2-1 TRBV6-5 ASSYAGGGNEQF
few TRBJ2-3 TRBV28 ASWGPPGRDTQY
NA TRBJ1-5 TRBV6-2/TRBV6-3 ASSYGTGTGQPQH
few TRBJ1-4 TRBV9 ASSLTGTNEKLF
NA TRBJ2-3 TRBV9 ASSVEGRNTRSGLDTQY
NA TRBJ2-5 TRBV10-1 ASSATRKRETQY
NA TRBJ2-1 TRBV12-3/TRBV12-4 ASTRLGGNNEQF
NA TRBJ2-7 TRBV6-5 ASSSDGGSYEQY
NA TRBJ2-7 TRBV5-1 ASSLTPTIDVYEQY
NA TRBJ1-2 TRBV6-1 ASSRVLNYGYT
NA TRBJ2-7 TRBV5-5 ASSLRERGAYEQY
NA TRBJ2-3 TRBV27 ASSQLGTTDTQY
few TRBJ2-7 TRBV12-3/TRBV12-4 ASSNSQGVGEQY
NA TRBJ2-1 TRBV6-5 ASSYGGTGLGNEQF
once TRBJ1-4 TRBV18 ASSPGRLELF